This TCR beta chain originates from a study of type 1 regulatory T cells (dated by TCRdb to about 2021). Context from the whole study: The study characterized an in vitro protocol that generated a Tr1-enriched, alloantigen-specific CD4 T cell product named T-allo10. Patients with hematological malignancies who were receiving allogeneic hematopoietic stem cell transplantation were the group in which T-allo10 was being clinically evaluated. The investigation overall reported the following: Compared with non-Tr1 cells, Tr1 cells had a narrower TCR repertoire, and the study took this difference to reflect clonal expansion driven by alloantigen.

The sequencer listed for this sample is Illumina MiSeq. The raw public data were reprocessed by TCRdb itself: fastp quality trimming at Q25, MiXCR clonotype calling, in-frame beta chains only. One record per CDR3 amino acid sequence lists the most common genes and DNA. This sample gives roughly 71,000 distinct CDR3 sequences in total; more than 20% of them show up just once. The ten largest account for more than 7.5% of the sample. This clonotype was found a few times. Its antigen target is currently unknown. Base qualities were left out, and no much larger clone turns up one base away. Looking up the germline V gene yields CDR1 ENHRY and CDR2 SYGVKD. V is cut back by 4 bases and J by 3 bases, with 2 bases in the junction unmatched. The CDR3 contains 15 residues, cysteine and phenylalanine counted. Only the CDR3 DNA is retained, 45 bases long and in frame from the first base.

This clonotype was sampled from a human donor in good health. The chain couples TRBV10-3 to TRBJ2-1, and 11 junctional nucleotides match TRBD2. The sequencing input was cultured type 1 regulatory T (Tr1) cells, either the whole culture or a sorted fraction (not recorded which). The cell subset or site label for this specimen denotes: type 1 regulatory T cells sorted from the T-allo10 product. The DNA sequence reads TGTGCCATCAGTGCAGGGACTAGCGGCTACAATGAGCAGTTCTTC. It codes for CAISAGTSGYNEQFF.